The 28 T cell receptor beta chains given below trace back to one sample, sequenced in a study of CD8 T cells in ankylosing spondylitis. TCRdb itself ran the 5' RACE reads through MiXCR, one entry per CDR3 protein. The sample records roughly 230,000 distinct CDR3 sequences, over 15% being singletons. Material for sequencing was blood, either unsorted or a sorted T cell fraction (not recorded which). These receptor sequences come from a male donor with ankylosing spondylitis or in good health (not recorded which).

This clonotype was seen a few times. The chain employs TRBV28 and TRBJ2-1; 11 bases are shared with TRBD2. From germline, CDR1 is MDHEN and CDR2 SYDVKM. There are 15 residues in the CDR3. V shed 7 bases, J shed 4 bases, and the junction held 6 bases outside the gene matches. The CDR3 sequence is CASKPTSGSYNEQFF. In DNA form, the CDR3 reads TGTGCCAGCAAACCCACTAGCGGGAGTTACAATGAGCAGTTCTTC. Full variable domain (outside the CDR3, taken from reference TRBV28 and TRBJ2-1): DVKVTQSSRYLVKRTGEKVFLECVQDMDHENMFWYRQDPGLGLRLIYFSYDVKMKEKGDIPEGYSVSREKKERFSLILESASTNQTSMYLCASKPTSGSYNEQFFGPGTRLTVL.

This clonotype occurred a few times. The gene calls are TRBV11-2 and TRBJ1-1; D is possibly TRBD1 (6 bases). The germline gives CDR1 SGHAT, CDR2 FQNNGV. Trimming removed 0 bases at V and 5 bases at J, with 13 bases between. The CDR3 has 15 residues. Written as DNA, the CDR3 is TGTGCCAGCAGCTTAGATGCGGGGGGCCGGACTGAAGCTTTCTTT. Protein sequence: CASSLDAGGRTEAFF.

This sequence joins TRBV6-5 and TRBJ2-2, with 10 bases identical to TRBD2. The CDR3 covers 17 residues. V shed 1 base and J 5 bases; nucleotides not matched to a gene: 7. Germline values: CDR1 MNHEY, CDR2 SVGAGI. CDR3: CASSYFSSGSQTGELFF. CDR3 nucleotide sequence: TGTGCCAGCAGTTACTTTTCTAGCGGGAGTCAGACCGGGGAGCTGTTTTTT.

V gene TRBV7-9 combines with J gene TRBJ2-7; 7 bases align to TRBD1. The CDR3 is 17 residues long. The V gene end was trimmed by 1 base and the J gene end by 0 bases; junction bases not matched to a gene: 9. CDR1 is SEHNR, CDR2 FQNEAQ, per germline (reference sequence). The CDR3, as DNA: TGTGCCAGCAGCTTAGGAGGGGGCCGGGACGGCTCCTACGAGCAGTACTTC. It yields the protein CASSLGGGRDGSYEQYF.

The rearrangement uses TRBV6-6 and TRBJ2-7; D unresolved. The CDR3 consists of 12 residues. Trimming left V 7 bases short and J 0 bases short, with 7 bases between. Germline V CDR1 and CDR2: MNHNY, SVGAGI (reference sequence). CDR3 nucleotides: TGTGCCAGCAAATCTAGCTCCTACGAGCAGTACTTC. It specifies CASKSSSYEQYF.

In its sample, this clonotype was seen a few times. The CDR3 is CSVEVHRDRDEQFF. DNA for the CDR3: TGCAGCGTTGAAGTCCACCGGGACAGGGATGAGCAGTTCTTC. V is TRBV29-1 and J is TRBJ2-1; 9 bases are shared with TRBD1. J gave up 8 bases and V 1 base, and 6 bases lay outside the gene matches. The germline CDR1 and CDR2 sequences are SQVTM and ANQGSEA. The CDR3 length is 14 residues.

This clonotype has at least ten counts. V usage is TRBV20-1 and J usage is TRBJ2-1; D is uncertain. CDR3 length: 13 residues. V lost 0 bases and J 3 bases, leaving 6 bases between the germline ends. CDR1 is DFQATT, CDR2 SNEGSKA, per germline (reference sequence). For the CDR3, the DNA is TGCAGTGCTAGAGATTCATACTACAATGAGCAGTTCTTC. Amino acid sequence: CSARDSYYNEQFF.

This clonotype was counted ten times or more. This rearrangement joins TRBV3-1 to TRBJ2-7; 14 nucleotides match TRBD2. Trimming cost V 5 bases and J 4 bases; bases outside gene matches: 10. The germline V gene encodes CDR1 LGHDT and CDR2 YNNKEL (reference sequence). This CDR3 is built from 17 residues. In DNA form, the CDR3 reads TGTGCCAGCAGCGGGGACCCGGGACTAGCGGGAGAGTACGAGCAGTACTTC. As protein: CASSGDPGLAGEYEQYF.

V gene TRBV12-3 or TRBV12-4 combines with J gene TRBJ2-3; 12 bases are a match to TRBD2. V lost 3 bases, J lost 5 bases, and 3 bases stayed unmatched. The CDR3 length is 15 residues. This chain's CDR3 is CASSFLAGGQDTQYF. DNA for the CDR3: TGTGCCAGCAGTTTTCTAGCGGGAGGGCAAGATACGCAGTATTTT.

This clonotype was observed a handful of times. This chain connects TRBV20-1 to TRBJ2-2, with unresolved D. CDR3 length: 13 residues. Germline CDR1 is DFQATT and CDR2 is SNEGSKA (reference sequence). Deletions cut 3 bases from V and 2 bases from J, with 7 bases between. CDR3 sequence reads: CSARILNTGELFF. The DNA of the CDR3 is TGCAGTGCTAGGATTTTAAACACCGGGGAGCTGTTTTTT.

V gene TRBV6-2 or TRBV6-3 combines with J gene TRBJ2-3, with TRBD2 identical over 7 bases. This CDR3 region has 14 residues. Germline assignment: CDR1 MNHEY and CDR2 SVGEGT. With 6 bases clipped from V and 5 bases from J, the junction kept 8 bases outside the gene matches. This CDR3 is CASSQREVLDTQYF. For the CDR3, the DNA is TGTGCCAGCAGCCAGCGGGAAGTCCTAGATACGCAGTATTTT.

V and J are TRBV9 and TRBJ2-1; D may match TRBD1 or TRBD2 (5 bases each). This CDR3 is built from 16 residues. Germline loops: CDR1 SGDLS, CDR2 YYNGEE. V dropped 4 bases and J dropped 4 bases, with 18 bases sitting between them. In nucleotides, the CDR3 is TGTGCCAGCAGCCCAGGGTCCCTAGCAGGTTACAATGAGCAGTTCTTC. It translates to CASSPGSLAGYNEQFF. The full variable domain, rest sourced from reference TRBV9 and TRBJ2-1, is DSGVTQTPKHLITATGQRVTLRCSPRSGDLSVYWYQQSLDQGLQFLIQYYNGEERAKGNILERFSAQQFPDLHSELNLSSLELGDSALYFCASSPGSLAGYNEQFFGPGTRLTVL.

In nucleotides, the CDR3 is TGTGCCAGCAGTGAATTTCAGGGCTTGGACGAGCAGTACTTC. Translated, it gives CASSEFQGLDEQYF. V is TRBV25-1 and J is TRBJ2-7; D possibly corresponds to TRBD1 (5 bases). The CDR3 length is 14 residues. The germline V gene has CDR1 MGHDK and CDR2 SYGVNS. Trimming removed 1 base from V and 5 bases from J, with 12 bases in between.

The J gene is TRBJ2-7, the V gene TRBV27, with D possibly matching TRBD1 (5 bases). The CDR3 loop spans 14 amino acids. Germline assignment: CDR1 MNHEY and CDR2 SMNVEV (reference sequence). The germline V and J ends were trimmed by 3 bases and 3 bases, with 12 bases remaining between them. For the CDR3, the DNA is TGTGCCAGCAGTTTTGGGGCAGGGTACTACGAGCAGTACTTC. This sequence encodes CASSFGAGYYEQYF.

The CDR3: CASSDKTRTDTQYF. In DNA form, the CDR3 reads TGTGCCAGCAGCGATAAAACTAGGACAGATACGCAGTATTTT. The chain carries TRBV9 and TRBJ2-3; weak D call: TRBD2 (5 bases). There are 14 residues in the CDR3. Germline V CDR1 and CDR2: SGDLS, YYNGEE. V was trimmed by 3 bases and J by 3 bases, leaving 11 bases between them. Drawing the rest from reference TRBV9 and TRBJ2-3, the complete variable domain is DSGVTQTPKHLITATGQRVTLRCSPRSGDLSVYWYQQSLDQGLQFLIQYYNGEERAKGNILERFSAQQFPDLHSELNLSSLELGDSALYFCASSDKTRTDTQYFGPGTRLTVL.

The rearrangement links TRBV15 to TRBJ2-3; 9 nucleotides match TRBD1. CDR3 length equals 16 residues. The ends lost 2 bases at V and 2 bases at J; junction bases unmatched: 5. CDR1 and CDR2 (germline): LNHNV, YYDKDF (reference sequence). CDR3 in DNA: TGTGCCACCAGCAGACCGGACAGGGGCCCCACAGATACGCAGTATTTT. It codes for CATSRPDRGPTDTQYF.

In this sample, this clonotype turned up a few times. The chain carries TRBV2 and TRBJ2-3; D not certain. CDR1 is SNHLY and CDR2 is FYNNEI in the germline V gene. Trimming took off 6 bases at V and 6 bases at J, with 10 bases between the two ends. The CDR3 totals 12 residues. The CDR3, as DNA: TGTGCCAGCAGCCCCGAGGTGGATACGCAGTATTTT. Protein: CASSPEVDTQYF.

This chain joins TRBV6-6 and TRBJ2-3; 7 nucleotides match TRBD1. The V and J ends lost 5 bases and 4 bases, in that order; junction bases with no gene match: 3. This CDR3 is 13 amino acids long. The germline V gene encodes CDR1 MNHNY and CDR2 SVGAGI (reference sequence). The CDR3 spells CASSIGGADTQYF. The CDR3 region has the DNA TGTGCCAGCAGTATAGGGGGCGCAGATACGCAGTATTTT.

The chain couples TRBV20-1 to TRBJ2-2; D is possibly TRBD1 (5 bases). CDR1 DFQATT and CDR2 SNEGSKA come from the germline V gene (reference sequence). V gave up 0 bases and J gave up 6 bases, with 11 bases separating them. This CDR3 region has 14 residues. The CDR3 is CSAREPTEAGELFF. CDR3 sequence (DNA): TGCAGTGCTAGAGAGCCGACAGAGGCCGGGGAGCTGTTTTTT.

The rearrangement links TRBV5-1 to TRBJ2-2; possibly TRBD2 for D (6 bases). The ends were cut back, 2 bases at V and 0 bases at J, with 23 bases in the middle. This CDR3 comprises 20 residues. Looked up from germline, CDR1 is SGHRS and CDR2 is YFSETQ. CDR3 sequence reads: CASSLKVGLAPVPNTGELFF. In DNA form, the CDR3 reads TGCGCCAGCAGCTTAAAAGTGGGCCTAGCGCCCGTTCCGAACACCGGGGAGCTGTTTTTT.

The J gene is TRBJ2-1, the V gene TRBV15, with a tentative D call TRBD1 (5 bases). The CDR3 sequence is 15 residues long. CDR1 is LNHNV and CDR2 is YYDKDF in the germline V gene (reference sequence). The ends were cut back, 2 bases at V and 6 bases at J, with 14 bases in the middle. For the CDR3, the DNA is TGTGCCACCAGCAGACTTACTGGACAATTCAATGAGCAGTTCTTC. It is translated as CATSRLTGQFNEQFF.

This clonotype was seen a few times. The chain joins TRBV20-1 to TRBJ2-1, with D tentatively TRBD1 or TRBD2 (6 bases each). Trimming pared 5 bases from V and 4 bases from J, leaving 12 bases between. The V gene's germline CDR1 is DFQATT and CDR2 SNEGSKA (reference sequence). The CDR3 is 13 amino acids. The CDR3 here is CSARGTRYNEQFF. The CDR3 bases are TGCAGTGCTCGCGGGACACGATACAATGAGCAGTTCTTC.

This clonotype showed up just a few times. The chain joins TRBV29-1 to TRBJ2-1; D is unresolved. Germline V gives CDR1 SQVTM, CDR2 ANQGSEA. V was clipped by 5 bases and J by 4 bases, with 9 bases between them. The CDR3 consists of 12 residues. The CDR3 protein is CSVQRRYNEQFF. The DNA for the CDR3 is TGCAGCGTTCAACGGCGGTACAATGAGCAGTTCTTC.

This clonotype was found a few times. The rearrangement links TRBV9 to TRBJ2-7, with 9 bases identical to TRBD2. The CDR3 consists of 15 residues. J gave up 5 bases and V 7 bases, and 13 bases lay outside the gene matches. Germline V gives CDR1 SGDLS, CDR2 YYNGEE. CDR3 bases: TGTGCCAGCTCGGGGGTAGGCGGGAGGGGCGACGAGCAGTACTTC. It yields the protein CASSGVGGRGDEQYF.

V is TRBV5-4 and J is TRBJ2-7, with a weak D call TRBD2 (6 bases). Per the germline V gene, CDR1 is SGHNT and CDR2 is YYREEE (reference sequence). V was trimmed by 0 bases and J by 3 bases, leaving 13 bases between them. This CDR3 is built from 15 residues. CDR3 nucleotides: TGTGCCAGCAGCTTGGTGGGCGGGACCAACTACGAGCAGTACTTC. Encoded protein: CASSLVGGTNYEQYF.

This chain connects TRBV2 to TRBJ2-5; unclear D gene. CDR3 length equals 13 residues. CDR1 and CDR2 (germline): SNHLY, FYNNEI. The V gene lost 2 bases and the J gene lost 1 base, with 5 bases spanning the gap. The CDR3 DNA reads as TGTGCCAGCAGTGAATTCCCCCAAGAGACCCAGTACTTC. It translates to CASSEFPQETQYF.

The chain carries TRBV10-3 and TRBJ2-1; TRBD1 might be the D (6 bases). The V end was cut by 2 bases, the J end by 5 bases, with 10 bases between. Germline V gene data show CDR1 as ENHRY and CDR2 as SYGVKD. This CDR3 comprises 14 residues. Here the CDR3 reads CAISEPYRDNEQFF. The CDR3 DNA reads TGTGCCATCAGTGAGCCTTACAGGGACAATGAGCAGTTCTTC.

In this sample, this clonotype turned up a few times. The chain is built from TRBV4-2 and TRBJ2-3; perhaps TRBD2 as D (6 bases). Germline CDR1 reads LGHNA; CDR2 reads YNFKEQ. Trimming pared 5 bases from V and 0 bases from J, leaving 21 bases between. This CDR3 comprises 18 residues. The CDR3 protein is CASSGGLNEPISTDTQYF. In DNA form, the CDR3 reads TGTGCCAGCAGCGGCGGACTAAACGAACCCATCAGCACAGATACGCAGTATTTT.